This paragraph reports one T cell receptor (beta chain). Its antigen is still unknown. Base quality data are lacking; no much larger clone is found one base away. The same CDR3 is also encoded by other DNA sequences in this sample. The source of the sample is a study of shared clonotypes between healthy human individuals (dated by TCRdb to 2020 to 2021). Study-level background: The cohort comprised two women and a few men aged 18 to 49 years. For each donor, three plates each were used for CD4 naive and CD4 memory, two plates were used for CD8 naive, and one plate was used for CD8 memory. Blood TCR repertoires of several healthy adults were deeply sequenced to estimate repertoire size and the extent of clonotype sharing between individuals. To increase sequencing depth and limit assay-specific biases, TCR repertoire library preparation and sequencing were carried out by different laboratories using diverse techniques. Each donor's leukapheresis produced roughly between roughly 0.85 and 9.5 billion PBMCs. General conclusions and limits of the study: Higher generation probabilities were observed for clonotypes shared by all four sorted-subset donors than for non-shared clonotypes. The genetic and exposure-history diversity represented was limited by the small number of donors. About 5% of naive CD4, roughly 3.6% of naive CD8, roughly 2.5% of memory CD4, and 0.35% to 0.5% of memory CD8 clonotypes were shared across several donors. Pairwise subsampling led to the expectation that sequencing depth would affect the degree of clonotype sharing among donors. Naive subsets generally had larger estimated clonotype richness than memory subsets. Incomplete sequencing was indicated by rarefaction of sorted-subset datasets, despite the large sequencing depth. Sampling was limited to blood, and TCR repertoires in tissue likely differ from TCR repertoires in blood.

The CDR3 runs 13 amino acids, cysteine and phenylalanine included. Only the CDR3 DNA is retained, 39 bases long and in frame from the first base. V is reduced by 0 bases and J by 4 bases, leaving a spacing of 3 bases between them. TCR CDR3 regions were amplified from genomic DNA by multiplex PCR using the deep immunoSEQ assay. Extracted genomic DNA from each cell subset was distributed evenly across all wells of several immunoSEQ 96-well plates, and each plate was treated as a replicate. For sorted subsets, roughly 190 ng of genomic DNA, equivalent to about 30,000 T cell genomes, went into each replicate PCR. The purified libraries were quantified using a Qubit 3.0 fluorometer, sized with a Bioanalyzer 2100, and then quantified again using the KAPA Library Quantification kit. Every immunoSEQ 96-well plate was sequenced on a dedicated single-read 150-cycle Illumina NextSeq 550 flow cell. Per the authors' processing: The immunoSEQ output contained only junctional sequences without quality scores, so filtering could not match that applied to full-length reads. Sequences were annotated with PyIR, a Python wrapper for IgBLAST v1.9, and V/J genes and CDR3 were assigned using IMGT germline references. Any read was removed if the V/J assignment was weak (E-value above 1e-6), the CDR3 was missing, or the read contained stop codons, out-of-frame junctions, or ambiguous translated residues. V3J clonotypes were defined as sequences sharing the same inferred V gene, J gene, and CDR3 amino acid sequence. Percentage overlap between repertoires was calculated by dividing the number of shared unique clonotypes by the size of the smaller repertoire. Three approaches were used to assess repertoire richness: RTK rarefaction, the Chao1 estimator, and Recon v2.1 estimates of unobserved clonotypes. OLGA was used to compute generation probabilities for all TCRbeta clonotypes that the gDNA method yielded from several donors. Held by TCRdb, this immuneACCESS table contains in-frame sequences only and omits some clones. Under half of the omission traces to an unresolved V gene where checked; the cause of the rest is unknown. That table supplies the V and J calls and clone size; D and trimming were determined from the DNA. For this sample the table gives some 2,400,000 clones, of which almost 96% were detected only once. The ten largest clones take up 0.1% to 0.15% of the sample.

The donors were healthy, HIV-negative adults who had no recently reported acute infections or vaccinations. Only Caucasian adults living in Nashville, Tennessee, USA were represented among the donors. Magnetic negative selection was used to enrich CD4+ T cells, after which naive cells were positively selected on CD45RA and the negative fraction became the memory subset. After blood collection by leukapheresis, PBMCs were isolated using Ficoll-Histopaque density gradient centrifugation and then cryopreserved in the vapor phase of liquid nitrogen. Analytical flow cytometry was used to check the purity and quantity of each magnetically sorted T cell population. Genomic DNA was isolated from every sorted fraction and measured by UV absorbance on a Nanodrop 2000c.

Sequenced sample: naive CD4+ T cells sorted from blood. In the paper's terms, the cell subset or site label means: CD45RA+ positively selected. The source is a man between 18 and 29 years old in good health. The chain links TRBV23-1 with TRBJ1-4; the D gene assignment is ambiguous. TRBV23-1 is placed among ORFs of uncertain function. The CDR3 reads CASSQSGNEKLFF. The DNA sequence follows: TGCGCCAGCAGTCAATCGGGTAATGAAAAACTGTTTTTT.